A few counts support the clone carrying this TCR beta chain. What it recognizes is unknown. The entry originates in a study of PD-1 blockade in classical Hodgkin lymphoma. Study results and limitations: Exclusion applied to patients who initiated nivolumab less than 1 year following ASCT. Baseline TCR diversity was reportedly lower in newly diagnosed patients than in healthy donors. It was reported as lower still in relapsed/refractory patients. Similar baseline diversity was found in complete responders and newly diagnosed patients.

The time point: cycle 4 day 1 (C4D1), after less than 7 weeks of nivolumab. Exposure to brentuximab vedotin varied, and each patient had relapsed following autologous stem cell transplantation. CDR3 size: 13 residues. With V trimmed by 8 bases and J by 2 bases, 5 bases remained unmatched. Germline V lookup: CDR1 SNHLY, CDR2 FYNNEI. Measured with immunoSEQ multiplex PCR; TCRdb has only the in-frame clones, and not every one. This sample has about 24,000 clones, with approximately 67% found just once. V is TRBV2 and J is TRBJ1-2, with 7 bases fitting TRBD1. Sequences were derived from peripheral blood mononuclear cells (PBMCs), sampled before the fourth cycle of nivolumab. The clonotype comes from a human donor with classical Hodgkin lymphoma. The CDR3 nucleotides are TGTGCCAGCTGGGAAGGGGGCAACTATGGCTACACCTTC. The encoded protein is CASWEGGNYGYTF.